The 9 T cell receptor beta chains below all came from one sample that was sequenced in a study of CXCR3-negative and CXCR3-positive naive CD8 T cells. Study-wide findings and caveats: More hydrophobic TRB CDR3s occurred in CXCR3-positive than in CXCR3-negative naive cells.

These receptors have no known antigen. The libraries of TRB cDNA were constructed through 5' RACE using UMI labels. Reanalyzing the 5' RACE reads, TCRdb keeps one entry per CDR3 protein, without DNA. Its clone listing holds approximately 130,000 distinct CDR3 sequences. Material: naive CXCR3+ CD8+ T cells from blood. Subset of the sample: CD45RO-CCR7+CD27+CD95- naive CD8+ T cells expressing CXCR3 (TNR3+). The source of these receptors is a human donor in good health. Some clones in this sample may be carry-over from other donors' samples.

This chain uses TRBV10-3 with TRBJ2-7; TCRdb gives TRBD1 as the D gene, but with no DNA this cannot be confirmed. CDR3 length: 15 amino acids. Germline V gene sequence: CDR1 ENHRY, CDR2 SYGVKD. The CDR3 sequence is CAISTTVGPGLEQYF.

The rearrangement joins TRBV29-1 to TRBJ2-2; TCRdb's D call, TRBD2, is unchecked because there is no DNA. Germline CDR1 is SQVTM and CDR2 is ANQGSEA. The CDR3 length is 11 residues. The CDR3 is CSVLAGGELFF.

V is TRBV29-1 and J is TRBJ2-5. Germline V gene lookup returns CDR1 SQVTM and CDR2 ANQGSEA. The CDR3 consists of 11 residues. CDR3: CSVTKGETQYF.

The chain recombines TRBV28 with TRBJ2-7; the D gene TCRdb calls, TRBD1, cannot be checked with no DNA. Looked up from germline, CDR1 is MDHEN and CDR2 is SYDVKM. The CDR3 contains 15 residues. CDR3 residues: CASSAGEGGSYEQYF.

The gene calls are TRBV9 and TRBJ2-7; TCRdb picks TRBD1, but there is no DNA to check that call. This CDR3 is built from 16 residues. Germline assignment: CDR1 SGDLS and CDR2 YYNGEE. The CDR3 here is CASSFGPGQRSYEQYF.

CDR3 protein: CASSPGGGYEQYF. The chain employs TRBV4-1 and TRBJ2-7; the D call of TRBD1 rests on TCRdb alone, since no DNA is present to check it. The CDR3 spans 13 residues. Germline V gives CDR1 MGHRA, CDR2 YSYEKL.

The rearrangement joins TRBV4-3 to TRBJ2-7; with no DNA, the TCRdb D assignment of TRBD1 cannot be verified. The CDR3 is 16 residues long. Germline assignment: CDR1 LGHNA and CDR2 YSLEER. The CDR3 sequence is CASSHALGGQVYEQYF.

The genes are TRBV20-1 and TRBJ2-7. The V gene's germline CDR1 is DFQATT and CDR2 SNEGSKA (reference sequence). CDR3 size: 11 residues. The chain's CDR3 is CSAGRGYEQYF.

This chain joins TRBV7-9 and TRBJ1-1. The CDR3 is 13 amino acids. Germline loops: CDR1 SEHNR, CDR2 FQNEAQ (reference sequence). CDR3 sequence: CASSFGGGTEAFF.